These 8 T cell receptor beta chains were sequenced from one sample in a study of blood T cell repertoires in COVID-19 (TCRdb year 2020). The protocol used for the library was the immunoSEQ multiplex PCR assay. This is the immuneACCESS table as TCRdb keeps it, with only in-frame sequences that have V and J called. A part of the clones is gone; compared with another copy, unresolved V genes explain less than half, and the rest is unexplained. The sample contains more than 95,000 clones, roughly four fifths of them found a single time. The ten largest clones represent about 5% of the sample. Specimen: peripheral blood. The receptor source for this set is a man between 60 and 75 years old with acute or convalescent COVID-19.

Here the CDR3 reads CAWARVTNEKLFF. The CDR3 bases are TGTGCCTGGGCGCGGGTAACTAATGAAAAACTGTTTTTT. This sequence joins TRBV30 and TRBJ1-4; no clear D gene. The V end lost 5 bases, the J end lost 1 base, and 8 bases lay between the germline ends. Germline V lookup: CDR1 GTSNPN, CDR2 SVGIG (reference sequence). This CDR3 has 13 residues. Full variable domain (outside the CDR3, taken from reference TRBV30 and TRBJ1-4): SQTIHQWPATLVQPVGSPLSLECTVEGTSNPNLYWYRQAAGRGLQLLFYSVGIGQISSEVPQNLSASRPQDRQFILSSKKLLLSDSGFYLCAWARVTNEKLFFGSGTQLSVL.

This sequence joins TRBV4-1 and TRBJ2-7, with 13 bases fitting TRBD2. Germline V lookup: CDR1 MGHRA, CDR2 YSYEKL. The length of the CDR3 is 15 residues. J gave up 4 bases and V 4 bases, and 4 bases lay outside the gene matches. The CDR3 region has the DNA TGCGCCAGCAGCCTCGCGGGACTAGCGGGGTACGAGCAGTACTTC. This gives the protein CASSLAGLAGYEQYF.

This sequence joins TRBV18 and TRBJ2-7; possibly TRBD1 for D (7 bases). Germline V gene data show CDR1 as KGHSH and CDR2 as LQKENI. Trimming removed 5 bases at V and 2 bases at J, with 13 bases between. CDR3 size: 14 residues. The CDR3 DNA sequence: TGTGCCAGCTCAGCGGGACAGTCAGCCTACGAGCAGTACTTC. It specifies CASSAGQSAYEQYF.

Here the CDR3 DNA reads TGCAGCGTTGCTCCGGGAGCCGATACGCAGTATTTT. Encoded protein: CSVAPGADTQYF. This chain uses TRBV29-1 with TRBJ2-3, with a weak D call TRBD2 (6 bases). From germline, CDR1 is SQVTM and CDR2 ANQGSEA. With 4 bases removed from V and 6 bases from J, the gap between germline ends came to 11 bases. The CDR3 totals 12 residues.

The V call is TRBV18, the J call TRBJ2-5; 8 bases line up with TRBD1. Germline values: CDR1 KGHSH, CDR2 LQKENI. The CDR3 is 15 residues long. J was trimmed by 5 bases and V by 6 bases; bases with no gene match: 11. Here the CDR3 reads CASSRDQGARETQYF. The CDR3 nucleotides are TGTGCCAGCTCCCGGGACCAGGGGGCGAGGGAGACCCAGTACTTC.

The rearrangement joins TRBV5-5 to TRBJ1-2; tentatively, D is TRBD1 (5 bases). V lost 4 bases, J lost 8 bases, and 24 bases lay in between. CDR1 is SGHKS, CDR2 YYEKEE, per germline (reference sequence). This CDR3 comprises 16 residues. In DNA form, the CDR3 reads TGTGCCAGCAGCCAATTATGGGGGGAGAGTGTAAACGGCTACACCTTC. Its protein product is CASSQLWGESVNGYTF.

Turning to this clone: A much larger clone lies a single base off, so this may be a read error. The chain uses TRBV24-1 and TRBJ1-2; weak D call: TRBD1 (5 bases). Germline CDR1 reads KGHDR; CDR2 reads SFDVKD. V lost 6 bases, J lost 5 bases, and 15 bases lay in between. The length of the CDR3 is 14 residues. The CDR3 DNA is TGTGCCACCAGTAATCCCCTGGGGGGGTATGGCTACACCTTC. Protein product: CATSNPLGGYGYTF.

The sample holds a few counts of this clone. This same CDR3 is encoded by further DNA sequences in the sample. The rearrangement links TRBV18 to TRBJ1-2; D unresolved. Germline CDR1 and CDR2: KGHSH and LQKENI. Deletions cut 2 bases from V and 2 bases from J, with 6 bases between. This CDR3 has 13 residues. DNA for the CDR3: TGTGCCAGCTCACCAACAGCAAACTATGGCTACACCTTC. Its protein product is CASSPTANYGYTF.